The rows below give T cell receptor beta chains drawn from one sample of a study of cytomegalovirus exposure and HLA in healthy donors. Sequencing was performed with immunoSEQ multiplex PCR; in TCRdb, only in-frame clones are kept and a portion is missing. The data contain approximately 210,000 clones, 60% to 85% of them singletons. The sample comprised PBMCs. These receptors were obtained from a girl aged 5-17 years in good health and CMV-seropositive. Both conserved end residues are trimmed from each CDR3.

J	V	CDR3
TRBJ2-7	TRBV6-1	ASSLSGTGGYEQY
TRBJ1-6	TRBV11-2	ASSLDDGFPLH
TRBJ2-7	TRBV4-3	ASSQDPTGYEQY
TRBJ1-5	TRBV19	ASSIWTPQGQPQH
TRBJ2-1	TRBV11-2	ASSHPLIISNEQF
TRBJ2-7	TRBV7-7	ASSSQTGRYEQY
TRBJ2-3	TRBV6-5	ASSRQGASTDTQY
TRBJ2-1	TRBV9	ASSESRGGDPF
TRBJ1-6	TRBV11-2	ASSPDRGSPLH
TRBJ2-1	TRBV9	ASSVEVESSYNEQF
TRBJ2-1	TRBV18	ASSRKTSGGTSSYNEQF
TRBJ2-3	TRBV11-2	ASRGTGSTQY
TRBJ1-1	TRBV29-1	SVEGLGTEAF
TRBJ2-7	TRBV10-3	AIRGGQRGDYEQY
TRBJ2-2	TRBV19	ASSSRTSGYTGELF
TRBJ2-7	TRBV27	ASSFGLASSYEQY
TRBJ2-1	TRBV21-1	ASTLRTGDLFNEQF
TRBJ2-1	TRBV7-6	ASSLSPSGGDNNEQF
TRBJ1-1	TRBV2	ASSEEGGSTEAF
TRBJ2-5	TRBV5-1	ASSLVGGSGETQY
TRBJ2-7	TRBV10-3	AISESLVSTDEQY
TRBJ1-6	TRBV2	ASSDRGLYNSPLH
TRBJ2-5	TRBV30	AWERQGLQETQY
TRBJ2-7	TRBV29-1	SGGRDRGYEQY
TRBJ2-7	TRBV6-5	ASSPDRSTSYEQY
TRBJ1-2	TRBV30	AWGTGGEGSAGYT
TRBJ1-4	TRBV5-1	ASSLLQGAEKKLF
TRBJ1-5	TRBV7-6	ASSLTGNQPQH
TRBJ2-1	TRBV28	ASGIRGFEQF
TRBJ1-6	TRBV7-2	ASSLAQGAVNSPLH
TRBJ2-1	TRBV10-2	ATRELAGSSSYNEQF
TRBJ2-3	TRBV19	ASSIEGAGPDTQY
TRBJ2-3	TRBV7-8	ASRDRGLITDTQY
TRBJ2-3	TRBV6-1	ASSGLAGVRTDTQY
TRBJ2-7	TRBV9	ASSPRDRVTPYEQY
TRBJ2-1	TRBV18	ASSQVVYGSEQF
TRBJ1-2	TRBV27	ASSATGTRYGYT
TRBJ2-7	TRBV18	ASSPGSEQY
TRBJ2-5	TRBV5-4	ASSLEPTGPETQY
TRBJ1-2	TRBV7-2	ASSPGQGVDGYT
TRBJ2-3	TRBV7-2	ASSLAPSGVTDTQY
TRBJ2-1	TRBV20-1	SATPSNEQF
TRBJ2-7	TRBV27	ASSRLQPSGTYEQY
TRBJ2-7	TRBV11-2	ASSLGEQQY
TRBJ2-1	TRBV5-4	ASRLAGGSYNEQF
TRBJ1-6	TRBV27	ASSFPGKTGVSPLH